This T cell receptor (beta chain) was documented in a study of blood T cell repertoires in COVID-19. Study-level background: Sites in the United States, Italy and Spain provided acute and convalescent COVID-19 samples. In each case, the material was cDNA or gDNA derived from T cells, B-cell-depleted T cells, or PBMCs.

Trimming took off 4 bases at V and 5 bases at J, with 12 bases between the two ends. The CDR3 length is 14 residues. Germline V gene lookup returns CDR1 MNHEY and CDR2 SVGAGI. In the authors' workflow: Quantification of nucleated cells was approximated via reference gene primer amplification. Only in-frame clones appear in the TCRdb table, and some are missing; sequencing was by immunoSEQ multiplex PCR. V and J calls and clone size follow that table, whereas D and trimming were derived from the DNA. The sample carries 150,000 to 200,000 clones, roughly 85% recorded once. Sequenced material: peripheral blood. The genes are TRBV6-5 and TRBJ1-5; TRBD1 might be the D (6 bases). The source of this sequence is a man aged 60 to 75 with acute or convalescent COVID-19. The CDR3 nucleotides are TGTGCCAGCAGTTTCGGACAGTCCTATCAGCCCCAGCATTTT. Translation gives CASSFGQSYQPQHF.